One T cell receptor beta chain is described in this entry. The antigen is unknown. This CDR3 has 15 residues. Trimming stripped 4 bases from V and 5 bases from J, with 16 bases between. Germline CDR1 reads SGHRS; CDR2 reads YFSETQ. The table came from immunoSEQ multiplex PCR; TCRdb's copy has only in-frame clones and leaves some out. Of approximately 35,000 clones listed, roughly nine tenths are singletons. This specimen belongs to a study of T cells in tuberculosis. Study-level background: CD1B tetramers identified T cells specific for mycobacterial lipid GMM. The study, taken as a whole, reports: Active tuberculosis patients had shorter CDR3-alpha; the beta difference was nonsignificant. Samples were chosen by availability of cryopreserved specimens. Using the GMM-specific repertoire gave over 80% accuracy versus 60% to 70% with motifs.

Time point here: new active TB diagnosis, blood taken before or within 7 days of starting treatment. This sequence was found in an adult with tuberculosis. Some clones in this sample may be carry-over from other donors' samples. The chain uses TRBV5-1 and TRBJ2-1; possible D gene TRBD1, 6 bases. The sample here was PBMCs, taken at tuberculosis diagnosis. The CDR3 spells CASSPTTGPNNEQFF. The CDR3 coding sequence is TGCGCCAGCAGCCCAACCACAGGGCCTAACAATGAGCAGTTCTTC.